The 30 T cell receptor beta chains below come from one sample, sequenced in a study of cytomegalovirus exposure and HLA in healthy donors. Researchers ran the PCR with 60 Vbeta and 13 Jbeta primers. Profiled with immunoSEQ multiplex PCR; TCRdb holds only in-frame clones, not every one. The sample gives 100,000 to 120,000 clones, 70% to 75% of which show up once; 1.3% is in the top ten. Sequencing was done on a sample of PBMCs. The receptors come from a man aged 40-55 years in good health and CMV-seronegative.

This clone has just a few counts. V is TRBV4-2 and J is TRBJ1-2, with 7 bases lining up with TRBD1. Trimming at V came to 4 bases and at J to 2 bases, leaving 4 bases not matched to a gene. Per the germline V gene, CDR1 is LGHNA and CDR2 is YNFKEQ. There are 14 residues in the CDR3. CDR3 in DNA: TGTGCCAGCAGCCCGGGGACAGAGAACTATGGCTACACCTTC. Translating it yields CASSPGTENYGYTF.

V gene TRBV4-2 combines with J gene TRBJ2-3, with 11 nucleotides matching TRBD2. This CDR3 is built from 16 residues. The germline V gene encodes CDR1 LGHNA and CDR2 YNFKEQ. Unmatched junction bases numbered 5, after V lost 5 bases and J lost 1 base. The chain's CDR3 is CASSEVAGGGTDTQYF. Here the CDR3 DNA reads TGTGCCAGCAGCGAGGTAGCGGGGGGGGGCACAGATACGCAGTATTTT.

This clone appeared a few times. The chain employs TRBV5-4 and TRBJ1-4; D is unclear. The CDR3 contains 13 residues. Deletions cut 4 bases from V and 6 bases from J, with 10 bases between. Germline loops: CDR1 SGHNT, CDR2 YYREEE (reference sequence). CDR3 coding DNA: TGTGCCAGCAGCAAAAACTACGATGAAAAACTGTTTTTT. It yields the protein CASSKNYDEKLFF.

V gene TRBV5-1 combines with J gene TRBJ1-1; TRBD1 matches 7 bases. CDR1 is SGHRS, CDR2 YFSETQ, per germline. Trimming at V came to 5 bases and at J to 3 bases, leaving 16 bases not matched to a gene. The CDR3 spans 17 residues. The CDR3 sequence: CASRSTGNIGGDTEAFF. DNA for the CDR3: TGCGCCAGCAGGTCGACAGGGAACATCGGTGGGGACACTGAAGCTTTCTTT.

The chain recombines TRBV7-6 with TRBJ1-2; D is undetermined. Germline loops: CDR1 SGHVS, CDR2 FNYEAQ. The CDR3 length is 15 residues. Trimming shortened V by 2 bases and J by 1 base, and 11 bases separated the two germline ends. CDR3 DNA sequence: TGTGCCAGCAGCTTAAGCGGAGTCCGTAACTATGGCTACACCTTC. This translates into CASSLSGVRNYGYTF. Variable domain in full (rest from reference TRBV7-6 and TRBJ1-2): GAGVSQSPRYKVTKRGQDVALRCDPISGHVSLYWYRQALGQGPEFLTYFNYEAQQDKSGLPNDRFSAERPEGSISTLTIQRTEQRDSAMYRCASSLSGVRNYGYTFGSGTRLTVV.

The chain uses TRBV6-1 and TRBJ1-6, with 7 nucleotides matching TRBD1. The trim removed 6 bases at V and 8 bases at J, leaving 7 bases unmatched. CDR3 length equals 14 residues. Looked up from germline, CDR1 is MNHNS and CDR2 is SASEGT. The CDR3 region is CASSPGTDDSPLHF. The CDR3 nucleotides are TGTGCCAGCAGCCCCGGGACAGACGATTCACCCCTCCACTTT.

The CDR3 here is CASSQGGPGQVNQPQHF. Here the CDR3 DNA reads TGCGCCAGCAGCCAAGGAGGACCGGGACAGGTCAATCAGCCCCAGCATTTT. V is TRBV4-3 and J is TRBJ1-5, with 8 bases that match TRBD1. The CDR3 sequence is 17 residues long. Per the germline V gene, CDR1 is LGHNA and CDR2 is YSLEER. With V trimmed by 1 base and J by 3 bases, 8 bases remained unmatched.

The chain links TRBV7-9 to TRBJ2-5; 9 positions match TRBD1. Trimming at V came to 5 bases and at J to 4 bases, leaving 8 bases not matched to a gene. The CDR3 has 15 residues. Germline V gives CDR1 SEHNR, CDR2 FQNEAQ (reference sequence). The CDR3 loop reads CASSITGGSGETQYF. The CDR3 DNA reads TGTGCCAGCAGCATAACAGGGGGCTCTGGAGAGACCCAGTACTTC.

This clone was seen a few times. The chain uses TRBV19 and TRBJ2-7; maybe TRBD2 (6 bases). V lost 1 base and J lost 3, with 10 bases in between. Germline V gene sequence: CDR1 LNHDA, CDR2 SQIVND (reference sequence). The CDR3 length is 14 residues. CDR3 amino acids: CASSIGRRDYEQYF. The CDR3 DNA reads as TGTGCCAGTAGTATAGGGCGGAGGGACTACGAGCAGTACTTC. Full variable domain (missing parts from reference TRBV19 and TRBJ2-7): DGGITQSPKYLFRKEGQNVTLSCEQNLNHDAMYWYRQDPGQGLRLIYYSQIVNDFQKGDIAEGYSVSREKKESFPLTVTSAQKNPTAFYLCASSIGRRDYEQYFGPGTRLTVT.

The chain couples TRBV4-1 to TRBJ1-3, with a possible D match to TRBD1 (6 bases). V lost 2 bases to trimming and J lost 6 bases, with 11 bases between them. This CDR3 region has 14 residues. Germline loops: CDR1 MGHRA, CDR2 YSYEKL. The CDR3 DNA follows: TGCGCCAGCAGCCAAACCAGGGGTGAAAACACCATATATTTT. Its translation: CASSQTRGENTIYF.

This clone was seen a few times. This sequence joins TRBV5-1 and TRBJ1-4; D ambiguous. The germline V gene has CDR1 SGHRS and CDR2 YFSETQ. V lost 4 bases and J 0 bases, leaving 7 bases between the germline ends. CDR3 length: 14 amino acids. For the CDR3, the DNA is TGCGCCAGCAGCCCCACACCAACTAATGAAAAACTGTTTTTT. It specifies CASSPTPTNEKLFF.

The CDR3 spells CASSVRQGLPIQYF. The CDR3 DNA reads as TGTGCCAGCAGTGTAAGGCAGGGACTCCCTATTCAGTACTTC. This chain joins TRBV2 and TRBJ2-4; D is possibly TRBD2 (6 bases). The germline V and J ends were trimmed by 4 bases and 10 bases, with 17 bases remaining between them. The CDR3 covers 14 residues. Looked up from germline, CDR1 is SNHLY and CDR2 is FYNNEI.

J is TRBJ1-3 and V is TRBV18, with unresolved D. This CDR3 has 15 amino acids. CDR1 is KGHSH, CDR2 LQKENI, per germline. V was trimmed by 3 bases and J by 2 bases, leaving 11 bases between them. The chain's CDR3 is CASSPRQAAGNTIYF. The CDR3 bases are TGTGCCAGCTCACCCCGGCAGGCTGCTGGAAACACCATATATTTT.

The chain couples TRBV5-4 to TRBJ1-2; possibly TRBD1 for D (5 bases). V gave up 7 bases and J gave up 3 bases, with 19 bases separating them. Germline V lookup: CDR1 SGHNT, CDR2 YYREEE (reference sequence). This CDR3 has 15 amino acids. CDR3 loop: CASGAGVFLDYGYTF. The CDR3 region has the DNA TGTGCCAGCGGGGCGGGGGTTTTTTTGGACTATGGCTACACCTTC.

The chain joins TRBV19 to TRBJ2-5; 8 bases align to TRBD1. Judging by the DNA end, TRBJ2-7 fits better; the J call may be wrong. The germline V gene has CDR1 LNHDA and CDR2 SQIVND (reference sequence). There are 12 residues in the CDR3. The CDR3 loop is CASSGQGYEQYF. The DNA of the CDR3 is TGTGCCAGTAGCGGACAGGGCTACGAGCAGTACTTC.

This chain connects TRBV19 to TRBJ1-2; a weak D match, TRBD1 (6 bases). Trimming took 4 bases from V and 4 from J, leaving 16 bases between them. CDR1 and CDR2 from the germline V gene are LNHDA and SQIVND (reference sequence). CDR3 length: 15 amino acids. The CDR3 nucleotides are TGTGCCAGTAGTACCAGACAGGTCGGCGGCTATGGCTACACCTTC. This translates into CASSTRQVGGYGYTF.

CDR3 DNA: TGTGCCAGCAGCCGAGGGTTCTCTGGGGCCAACGTCCTGACTTTC. Translated: CASSRGFSGANVLTF. The chain is built from TRBV6-5 and TRBJ2-6, with TRBD2 as a possible D gene (5 bases). The V and J ends lost 6 bases and 0 bases respectively, with 9 bases between them. This CDR3 contains 15 residues. Germline V gives CDR1 MNHEY, CDR2 SVGAGI.

The genes are TRBV7-2 and TRBJ2-7; a possible D gene is TRBD2 (5 bases). The CDR3 is made up of 16 amino acids. Germline values: CDR1 SGHTA, CDR2 FQGNSA. V dropped 6 bases and J dropped 0 bases, with 18 bases sitting between them. The CDR3 DNA reads TGTGCCAGCAGAGTCAGCGGAACAACCAGCTCCTACGAGCAGTACTTC. Its protein is CASRVSGTTSSYEQYF. Drawing the rest from reference TRBV7-2 and TRBJ2-7, the complete variable domain is GAGVSQSPSNKVTEKGKDVELRCDPISGHTALYWYRQSLGQGLEFLIYFQGNSAPDKSGLPSDRFSAERTGGSVSTLTIQRTQQEDSAVYLCASRVSGTTSSYEQYFGPGTRLTVT.

This rearrangement joins TRBV27 to TRBJ1-1, with 9 positions matching TRBD1. V shed 4 bases and J 0 bases; nucleotides not matched to a gene: 6. This CDR3 comprises 16 residues. The germline V gene has CDR1 MNHEY and CDR2 SMNVEV (reference sequence). The CDR3 DNA reads as TGTGCCAGCAGTTCGATGACAGGGGGTATGAACACTGAAGCTTTCTTT. Encoded protein: CASSSMTGGMNTEAFF.

The chain recombines TRBV28 with TRBJ1-5; no clear D gene. Germline lookup yields CDR1 MDHEN and CDR2 SYDVKM. The CDR3 length is 15 residues. Trimming left V 6 bases short and J 3 bases short, with 15 bases between. CDR3 nucleotides: TGTGCCAGCAGACCAGACGAGCGCTACAATCAGCCCCAGCATTTT. Amino acid sequence: CASRPDERYNQPQHF. Looking up the rest from reference TRBV28 and TRBJ1-5 gives the full variable domain: DVKVTQSSRYLVKRTGEKVFLECVQDMDHENMFWYRQDPGLGLRLIYFSYDVKMKEKGDIPEGYSVSREKKERFSLILESASTNQTSMYLCASRPDERYNQPQHFGDGTRLSIL.

The gene calls are TRBV5-6 and TRBJ2-2; the D is unclear. V gave up 0 bases and J gave up 7 bases, with 7 bases separating them. Per the germline V gene, CDR1 is SGHDT and CDR2 is YYEEEE. The CDR3 has 13 residues. CDR3 DNA: TGTGCCAGCAGCTTGGAATCCGGCGGGGAGCTGTTTTTT. Its protein is CASSLESGGELFF. The full variable domain, completed using reference TRBV5-6 and TRBJ2-2, is DAGVTQSPTHLIKTRGQQVTLRCSPKSGHDTVSWYQQALGQGPQFIFQYYEEEERQRGNFPDRFSGHQFPNYSSELNVNALLLGDSALYLCASSLESGGELFFGEGSRLTVL.

This chain uses TRBV27 with TRBJ2-7; the D is unclear. Germline CDR1 is MNHEY and CDR2 is SMNVEV (reference sequence). The CDR3 consists of 13 residues. The V gene lost 6 bases and the J gene lost 0 bases, with 9 bases spanning the gap. The CDR3 bases are TGTGCCAGCAGCCTGAGCGTCTCCTACGAGCAGTACTTC. Encoded protein: CASSLSVSYEQYF.

This rearrangement joins TRBV6-5 to TRBJ1-2, with D tentatively TRBD1 (6 bases). The CDR3 totals 12 residues. Germline V gene lookup returns CDR1 MNHEY and CDR2 SVGAGI. V lost 4 bases and J lost 5, with 8 bases in between. CDR3 protein: CASSLQGYGYTF. The CDR3 DNA sequence: TGTGCCAGCAGTTTACAGGGTTATGGCTACACCTTC.

This chain joins TRBV19 and TRBJ1-2; the D gene is possibly TRBD1 (6 bases). The V gene lost 4 bases and the J gene lost 1 base, with 10 bases spanning the gap. There are 14 residues in the CDR3. CDR1 LNHDA and CDR2 SQIVND come from the germline V gene (reference sequence). The chain's CDR3 is CASSKADSNYGYTF. CDR3 DNA sequence: TGTGCCAGTAGTAAAGCGGACAGTAACTATGGCTACACCTTC.

As DNA, the CDR3 is TGTGCCAGCAGTTTACAGCCTTCCCACTACGAGCAGTACTTC. Amino acids: CASSLQPSHYEQYF. The chain recombines TRBV6-5 with TRBJ2-7; the D is unclear. Germline V CDR1 and CDR2: MNHEY, SVGAGI. Trimming took off 4 bases at V and 3 bases at J, with 13 bases between the two ends. CDR3 size: 14 residues.

This clone was seen only once. The rearrangement links TRBV7-2 to TRBJ2-7; TRBD1 aligns across 7 bases. The V gene end was trimmed by 0 bases and the J gene end by 3 bases; junction bases not matched to a gene: 2. Germline CDR1 SGHTA, CDR2 FQGNSA. There are 14 residues in the CDR3. CDR3 sequence reads: CASSLAGTDYEQYF. The CDR3 DNA reads TGTGCCAGCAGCTTAGCCGGGACAGACTACGAGCAGTACTTC.

The chain links TRBV6-4 to TRBJ2-1, with TRBD2 matching over 14 bases. J gave up 6 bases and V 4 bases, and 11 bases lay outside the gene matches. CDR1 and CDR2 from the germline V gene are MRHNA and SNTAGT. CDR3 size: 18 residues. The CDR3 loop is CASSAGTSGRGPLNEQFF. The DNA of the CDR3 is TGTGCCAGCAGTGCCGGGACTAGCGGGAGAGGCCCCCTCAATGAGCAGTTCTTC.

Details on this clone: Mismatch with germline at one junction end may stem from a read error. This chain links TRBV7-9 with TRBJ1-1; TRBD1 matches 7 bases. From germline, CDR1 is SEHNR and CDR2 FQNEAQ (reference sequence). The CDR3 loop spans 14 amino acids. CDR3 protein: CSSSFRTGLGEAFF. CDR3 DNA: TGTTCCAGCAGCTTCCGGACAGGTCTGGGTGAAGCTTTCTTT.

V usage is TRBV5-1 and J usage is TRBJ2-2; D possibly corresponds to TRBD2 (6 bases). V was shortened by 4 bases and J by 0 bases, with 13 bases between the two germline ends. This CDR3 contains 16 residues. Per germline, CDR1 SGHRS and CDR2 YFSETQ. The CDR3 nucleotides read TGCGCCAGCAGCCGCGGGGCAGGTACGAACACCGGGGAGCTGTTTTTT. The encoded protein is CASSRGAGTNTGELFF.

This clone was seen a single time. The chain employs TRBV27 and TRBJ1-5; 7 nucleotides align to TRBD1. From germline, CDR1 is MNHEY and CDR2 SMNVEV (reference sequence). The CDR3 is made up of 13 amino acids. V shed 5 bases and J 6 bases; nucleotides not matched to a gene: 4. The CDR3, as DNA: TGTGCCAGCAGTCTCGGGACAGCTCAGCCCCAGCATTTT. Protein: CASSLGTAQPQHF.